The 4 T cell receptor beta chains listed next were all sequenced from one sample in a study of T cell responses to AZD1222 COVID-19 vaccine. Generated by immunoSEQ multiplex PCR, the TCRdb table keeps only in-frame clones and is missing some. The repertoire has around 66,000 clones, approximately 90% of them found once; the top ten carry 4% to 5.5%. This specimen was peripheral blood, taken 28 days after the second dose of the MenACWY control vaccine. The receptors here all came from an adult who received the MenACWY meningococcal vaccine as a control.

The V call is TRBV5-4, the J call TRBJ1-2, with D possibly TRBD1 on 5 matching bases. Per germline, CDR1 SGHNT and CDR2 YYREEE (reference sequence). With 3 bases removed from V and 4 bases from J, the gap between germline ends came to 16 bases. This CDR3 is 15 amino acids long. Here the CDR3 DNA reads TGTGCCAGCAGCTCTTGGGCAGGGAGAAGCTATGGCTACACCTTC. It is translated as CASSSWAGRSYGYTF.

CDR3 protein: CASSLAAGKNIQYF. Written as DNA, the CDR3 is TGTGCCAGCAGCTTGGCTGCAGGGAAAAACATTCAGTACTTC. This chain connects TRBV5-6 to TRBJ2-4; maybe TRBD1 (5 bases). Trimming removed 0 bases at V and 4 bases at J, with 8 bases between. The CDR3 sequence is 14 residues long. The V gene's germline CDR1 is SGHDT and CDR2 YYEEEE.

This rearrangement joins TRBV19 to TRBJ1-5, with D possibly TRBD1 on 6 matching bases. This CDR3 contains 14 residues. Trimming stripped 6 bases from V and 6 bases from J, with 15 bases between. The germline V gene encodes CDR1 LNHDA and CDR2 SQIVND (reference sequence). The DNA of the CDR3 is TGTGCCAGTAGGATTCGGACAGAAGGTCAGCCCCAGCATTTT. Its translation: CASRIRTEGQPQHF.

This chain connects TRBV9 to TRBJ2-6; D not resolved. V lost 7 bases, J lost 4 bases, and 9 bases lay in between. The germline V gene encodes CDR1 SGDLS and CDR2 YYNGEE. This CDR3 has 13 amino acids. The CDR3 DNA follows: TGTGCCAGCGCGGTCCCAGGGGCCAACGTCCTGACTTTC. Translated, it gives CASAVPGANVLTF.